Following are 14 T cell receptor beta chains from one sample sequenced in a study of T cells in Graves' hyperthyroidism and ophthalmopathy. Researchers took RNA transcripts and amplified the TCR beta CDR3 regions from them. With the HTBI primer set, the TCR CDR3 went through a first round of RT-PCR. MiXCR was run by TCRdb on the multiplex PCR reads, yielding one entry per CDR3 protein. The sample yields roughly 650,000 distinct CDR3 sequences, more than 15% seen once. Sequencing used blood. The receptors come from a middle-aged woman with Graves' ophthalmopathy.

This clonotype was counted ten times or more. J is TRBJ2-5 and V is TRBV11-2; D not resolved. The CDR3 spans 14 residues. Germline-derived CDR1 and CDR2 are SGHAT and FQNNGV. The ends were cut back, 6 bases at V and 1 base at J, with 12 bases in the middle. The CDR3 nucleotides are TGTGCCAGCAGTTTGAGGTCGGGCCAAGAGACCCAGTACTTC. Its translation is CASSLRSGQETQYF.

In this sample, this clonotype turned up many times. The genes are TRBV12-3 or TRBV12-4 and TRBJ2-1; 11 positions match TRBD2. J was trimmed by 8 bases and V by 7 bases; bases with no gene match: 10. This CDR3 contains 15 residues. CDR3: CASNTLGLAGDEQFF. The DNA of the CDR3 is TGTGCCAGCAATACCTTAGGACTAGCGGGCGATGAGCAGTTCTTC.

There are a few counts of this clonotype. V and J are TRBV19 and TRBJ2-1; 7 bases match TRBD2. From germline, CDR1 is LNHDA and CDR2 SQIVND (reference sequence). The CDR3 has 18 residues. J gave up 5 bases and V 4 bases, and 17 bases lay outside the gene matches. CDR3 sequence reads: CASSNLWVLAGGNNEQFF. DNA of the CDR3: TGTGCCAGTAGTAACCTTTGGGTCTTAGCGGGCGGTAACAATGAGCAGTTCTTC.

This clonotype was recorded many times. One end of the junction varies from germline; a read error may be responsible. The chain is built from TRBV12-3 or TRBV12-4 and TRBJ1-2, with D perhaps matching TRBD1 (6 bases). The CDR3 is 13 amino acids. The CDR3 here is CANSFAGGEGYTF. For the CDR3, the DNA is TGTGCCAACAGTTTTGCCGGGGGCGAGGGCTACACCTTC.

The J gene is TRBJ2-3, the V gene TRBV6-6; 8 bases are shared with TRBD2. The germline V gene has CDR1 MNHNY and CDR2 SVGAGI (reference sequence). The CDR3 consists of 17 residues. J lost 6 bases, V lost 0 bases, and 11 bases had no gene match. The CDR3 here is CASSYSSAGRGGDTQYF. The CDR3 DNA reads as TGTGCCAGCAGTTACTCGAGTGCCGGGAGGGGGGGCGATACGCAGTATTTT.

The chain is built from TRBV2 and TRBJ2-6; possibly TRBD1 or TRBD2 for D (6 bases each). The CDR3 covers 15 residues. Germline CDR1 reads SNHLY; CDR2 reads FYNNEI. V dropped 8 bases and J dropped 0 bases, with 11 bases sitting between them. This chain's CDR3 is CASGGGNSGANVLTF. CDR3 DNA sequence: TGTGCCAGCGGAGGGGGGAACTCTGGGGCCAACGTCCTGACTTTC.

With respect to this clonotype: Being one base from a much bigger clone, this may be a read error. The rearrangement uses TRBV2 and TRBJ2-2, with 8 bases matching TRBD1. The J segment lost 0 bases and the V segment lost 10 bases, leaving 7 bases of the junction unmatched. In germline, CDR1 is SNHLY, CDR2 FYNNEI. This CDR3 is built from 15 residues. CDR3 sequence (DNA): TGTGCCAACACTCCGGGACAGGCGAACACCGGGGAGCTGTTTTTT. It codes for CANTPGQANTGELFF.

This clonotype has a count of ten or more. This rearrangement joins TRBV6-2 or TRBV6-3 to TRBJ2-7; weak D call: TRBD2 (5 bases). Germline V CDR1 and CDR2: MNHEY, SVGEGT. This CDR3 has 16 residues. V was shortened by 0 bases and J by 2 bases, with 14 bases between the two germline ends. In nucleotides, the CDR3 is TGTGCCAGCAGTTACTCGGCTAGCCAGAGCGCCTACGAGCAGTACTTC. This sequence encodes CASSYSASQSAYEQYF.

The sample holds a few counts of this clonotype. The rearrangement joins TRBV11-2 to TRBJ1-6, with 9 bases that match TRBD1. CDR3 length: 15 residues. V lost 5 bases to trimming and J lost 8 bases; unmatched junction nucleotides: 7. Per germline, CDR1 SGHAT and CDR2 FQNNGV. CDR3 coding DNA: TGTGCCAGCAGCCTCACAGGGGGCGCATATTCACCCCTCCACTTT. Residues: CASSLTGGAYSPLHF.

This clonotype was counted only a few times. The chain combines TRBV4-2 with TRBJ2-7; D unclear. Germline lookup yields CDR1 LGHNA and CDR2 YNFKEQ. The CDR3 is 14 amino acids. Trimming took off 4 bases at V and 4 bases at J, with 14 bases between the two ends. The CDR3: CASSLERTPYEQYF. CDR3 bases: TGTGCCAGCAGCCTAGAACGGACGCCTTACGAGCAGTACTTC.

This sequence joins TRBV5-1 and TRBJ1-1; 9 nucleotides align to TRBD1. V shed 0 bases, J shed 6 bases, and the junction held 6 bases outside the gene matches. The germline V gene encodes CDR1 SGHRS and CDR2 YFSETQ. The CDR3 is 15 residues long. The CDR3 region has the DNA TGCGCCAGCAGCTTGGTGGGACAGGGTTTGTCTGAAGCTTTCTTT. This encodes CASSLVGQGLSEAFF.

This chain uses TRBV7-8 with TRBJ2-5; D not resolved. Trimming shortened V by 1 base and J by 4 bases, and 13 bases separated the two germline ends. Germline loops: CDR1 SGHVS, CDR2 FQNEAQ. The CDR3 spans 15 residues. CDR3 region: CASSLVAAVSETQYF. CDR3 sequence (DNA): TGTGCCAGCAGCTTAGTGGCAGCCGTCTCAGAGACCCAGTACTTC.

In its sample, this clonotype was seen many times. The chain uses TRBV9 and TRBJ1-1; D might be TRBD1 (5 bases). The V gene's germline CDR1 is SGDLS and CDR2 YYNGEE. This CDR3 has 14 amino acids. V lost 0 bases to trimming and J lost 3 bases, with 9 bases between them. The CDR3: CASSVAGGDTEAFF. CDR3 nucleotides: TGTGCCAGCAGCGTAGCGGGAGGGGACACTGAAGCTTTCTTT. Drawing the rest from reference TRBV9 and TRBJ1-1, the complete variable domain is DSGVTQTPKHLITATGQRVTLRCSPRSGDLSVYWYQQSLDQGLQFLIQYYNGEERAKGNILERFSAQQFPDLHSELNLSSLELGDSALYFCASSVAGGDTEAFFGQGTRLTVV.

This clonotype was counted only a few times. V and J are TRBV7-3 and TRBJ2-7; 13 positions agree with TRBD2. The CDR3 loop spans 15 amino acids. Looked up from germline, CDR1 is SGHTA and CDR2 is FQGTGA. V gave up 5 bases and J gave up 5 bases; unmatched junction bases: 6. In nucleotides, the CDR3 is TGTGCCAGCAGCCAGGGACTAGCGGGATCCCACGAGCAGTACTTC. Its protein product is CASSQGLAGSHEQYF.